One sample yielded the 28 T cell receptor beta chains listed below, sequenced in a study of blood T cell repertoires in COVID-19. Some clones are missing from TCRdb's copy, which holds only in-frame ones; the method was immunoSEQ multiplex PCR. The sample contains approximately 25,000 clones, around 87% of which appear only once. The sample consisted of peripheral blood. These receptors were collected from a woman aged 60-75 years with active COVID-19.

The chain links TRBV9 to TRBJ2-7; D gene uncertain. Trimming took off 4 bases at V and 1 base at J, with 15 bases between the two ends. The CDR3 is 15 residues long. Germline V gene lookup returns CDR1 SGDLS and CDR2 YYNGEE. CDR3 bases: TGTGCCAGCAGCCCCGGTGCCCATCTTTCCTACGAGCAGTACTTC. Translation: CASSPGAHLSYEQYF. Variable domain in full (rest from reference TRBV9 and TRBJ2-7): DSGVTQTPKHLITATGQRVTLRCSPRSGDLSVYWYQQSLDQGLQFLIQYYNGEERAKGNILERFSAQQFPDLHSELNLSSLELGDSALYFCASSPGAHLSYEQYFGPGTRLTVT.

This sequence joins TRBV5-4 and TRBJ2-7, with 9 bases matching TRBD1. V was pared by 2 bases and J by 5 bases, with 5 bases of the junction left unmatched. Germline V CDR1 and CDR2: SGHNT, YYREEE (reference sequence). The CDR3 covers 14 residues. The CDR3 nucleotides read TGTGCCAGCAGCTTCCGGGACAGGGTCGACGAGCAGTACTTC. Amino acids: CASSFRDRVDEQYF.

This clone occurred a few times. This rearrangement joins TRBV25-1 to TRBJ1-2; 7 bases align to TRBD1. Losses at the gene ends were 4 bases for V and 0 bases for J; bases not matched to a gene: 5. Germline V lookup: CDR1 MGHDK, CDR2 SYGVNS. The CDR3 covers 15 residues. The CDR3 DNA reads TGTGCCAGCAGTGGAGGACAGGATCCTAACTATGGCTACACCTTC. Translated: CASSGGQDPNYGYTF.

This chain uses TRBV6-2 or TRBV6-3 with TRBJ2-3; 13 bases agree with TRBD2. The ends lost 5 bases at V and 7 bases at J; junction bases unmatched: 6. Germline CDR1 reads MNHEY; CDR2 reads SVGEGT. CDR3 length: 15 residues. CDR3 DNA: TGTGCCAGCAGTGGGACTAGCGGGAAGAAAAATACGCAGTATTTT. Its protein is CASSGTSGKKNTQYF.

This clone was found once. The rearrangement joins TRBV30 to TRBJ2-3; 13 positions agree with TRBD2. The CDR3 sequence is 16 residues long. The ends lost 2 bases at V and 3 bases at J; junction bases unmatched: 5. CDR1 GTSNPN and CDR2 SVGIG come from the germline V gene (reference sequence). The CDR3 nucleotides are TGTGCCTGGAGTCCTGGACTAGCGGGAGAGACAGATACGCAGTATTTT. Amino acid sequence: CAWSPGLAGETDTQYF.

This chain joins TRBV5-4 and TRBJ2-1; 11 nucleotides agree with TRBD2. Germline V CDR1 and CDR2: SGHNT, YYREEE (reference sequence). V lost 0 bases and J lost 15; bases outside the gene matches: 5. The CDR3 contains 13 residues. The CDR3 bases are TGTGCCAGCAGCTTGGATGGGGGGACTAGCGGGTTCTTC. It translates to CASSLDGGTSGFF.

The CDR3 loop is CTSSQDRAAGVSYEQYF. DNA for the CDR3: TGCACCAGCAGCCAAGATAGGGCAGCGGGCGTCTCCTACGAGCAGTACTTC. This chain uses TRBV1 with TRBJ2-7; the table's D call TRBD2 went unverified against the DNA. TRBV1 counts as a pseudogene. The CDR3 loop spans 17 amino acids.

The V gene is TRBV20-1, the J gene TRBJ2-1; 9 positions agree with TRBD2. CDR1 is DFQATT, CDR2 SNEGSKA, per germline (reference sequence). Trimming cost V 3 bases and J 8 bases; bases outside gene matches: 8. The length of the CDR3 is 14 residues. The CDR3 nucleotides are TGCAGTGCTAGTCGGAGCGGGAGGTGGTATGAGCAGTTCTTC. The encoded protein is CSASRSGRWYEQFF.

This sequence joins TRBV30 and TRBJ2-1; perhaps TRBD2 as D (5 bases). CDR1 is GTSNPN, CDR2 SVGIG, per germline (reference sequence). This CDR3 has 13 residues. V lost 2 bases and J lost 9, with 14 bases in between. The CDR3 sequence: CAWSLRASGEQFF. CDR3 in DNA: TGTGCCTGGAGTCTGAGGGCCTCGGGTGAGCAGTTCTTC.

This chain connects TRBV29-1 to TRBJ2-5, with a possible D match to TRBD2 (6 bases). V lost 3 bases, J lost 1 base, and 18 bases lay in between. The CDR3 has 16 amino acids. Germline V gives CDR1 SQVTM, CDR2 ANQGSEA. CDR3 coding DNA: TGCAGCGTTGATGTCTATGGAGGGGTCCTCCAAGAGACCCAGTACTTC. Translating gives CSVDVYGGVLQETQYF.

The chain combines TRBV3-1 (or the pseudogene TRBV3-2) with TRBJ2-1; 9 bases agree with TRBD2. Germline V gene lookup returns CDR1 LGHDT and CDR2 YNNKEL (reference sequence). The CDR3 contains 18 residues. V lost 4 bases to trimming and J lost 4 bases; unmatched junction nucleotides: 14. The CDR3 DNA reads as TGTGCCAGCAGCCCACCGGAGCGGGAGGTTCTCCATTACAATGAGCAGTTCTTC. It codes for CASSPPEREVLHYNEQFF.

This clone was detected once. The chain uses TRBV7-9 and TRBJ2-3; TRBD2 aligns across 7 bases. The CDR3 consists of 14 residues. Germline-derived CDR1 and CDR2 are SEHNR and FQNEAQ (reference sequence). V was pared by 10 bases and J by 0 bases, with 7 bases of the junction left unmatched. CDR3 DNA sequence: TGTGCCACCACGGGGGAGGGGAGCACAGATACGCAGTATTTT. Its protein is CATTGEGSTDTQYF. Together with reference TRBV7-9 and TRBJ2-3, the CDR3 gives the full variable domain: DTGVSQNPRHKITKRGQNVTFRCDPISEHNRLYWYRQTLGQGPEFLTYFQNEAQLEKSRLLSDRFSAERPKGSFSTLEIQRTEQGDSAMYLCATTGEGSTDTQYFGPGTRLTVL.

This sequence joins TRBV28 and TRBJ2-1, with D maybe TRBD2 (5 bases). The germline V and J ends were trimmed by 5 bases and 0 bases, with 11 bases remaining between them. CDR3 length: 15 residues. Per the germline V gene, CDR1 is MDHEN and CDR2 is SYDVKM. The chain's CDR3 is CASSISTSSYNEQFF. As DNA, the CDR3 is TGTGCCAGCAGTATCAGTACTAGCTCCTACAATGAGCAGTTCTTC.

This rearrangement joins TRBV15 to TRBJ1-2; the D gene is possibly TRBD1 (5 bases). Per germline, CDR1 LNHNV and CDR2 YYDKDF (reference sequence). Trimming stripped 0 bases from V and 2 bases from J, with 13 bases between. This CDR3 region has 16 residues. CDR3 protein: CATSRELTALNYGYTF. In DNA, the CDR3 is TGTGCCACCAGCAGAGAACTGACAGCCCTGAACTATGGCTACACCTTC.

CDR3 nucleotide sequence: TGTGCCAGCAGCCCTTCAGGGGGTGGCTACACCTTC. Protein: CASSPSGGGYTF. This chain links TRBV14 with TRBJ1-2, with 7 bases matching TRBD1. The length of the CDR3 is 12 residues. The J segment lost 7 bases and the V segment lost 4 bases, leaving 3 bases of the junction unmatched. Germline values: CDR1 SGHDN, CDR2 FVKESK.

The V gene is TRBV4-1, the J gene TRBJ2-4; 8 positions match TRBD2. V shed 4 bases, J shed 1 base, and the junction held 12 bases outside the gene matches. Germline V gene data show CDR1 as MGHRA and CDR2 as YSYEKL. The CDR3 loop spans 18 amino acids. The CDR3 bases are TGCGCCAGCAGCCGGGATCCGGGAGGGGAGGTTGCCAAAAACATTCAGTACTTC. It specifies CASSRDPGGEVAKNIQYF.

The chain combines TRBV18 with TRBJ1-1; no definite D call. The CDR3 loop spans 13 amino acids. CDR1 is KGHSH and CDR2 is LQKENI in the germline V gene. The ends were cut back, 2 bases at V and 5 bases at J, with 9 bases in the middle. The CDR3 DNA sequence: TGTGCCAGCTCACCAACTCGGGAAACTGAAGCTTTCTTT. As protein: CASSPTRETEAFF.

This chain links TRBV28 with TRBJ1-5; a weak D match, TRBD1 (5 bases). The CDR3 sequence is 19 residues long. CDR1 and CDR2 from the germline V gene are MDHEN and SYDVKM. V lost 6 bases and J lost 0, with 24 bases in between. The CDR3 coding sequence is TGTGCCAGCAGCAAGCGGGTATGGGACGCAGGTTATAGCAATCAGCCCCAGCATTTT. Amino acid sequence: CASSKRVWDAGYSNQPQHF.

This clone has only one observation. V is TRBV5-1 and J is TRBJ2-7, with D tentatively TRBD1 (5 bases). Trimming removed 4 bases from V and 3 bases from J, with 14 bases in between. This CDR3 is 14 amino acids long. CDR1 and CDR2 (germline): SGHRS, YFSETQ. The CDR3 is CASSLTDIRYEQYF. The DNA for the CDR3 is TGCGCCAGCAGCCTGACAGATATACGCTACGAGCAGTACTTC.

This clone was seen once. The rearrangement joins TRBV12-5 to TRBJ2-1; 10 positions agree with TRBD2. The germline gives CDR1 LGHNT, CDR2 FRNRAP. J was trimmed by 4 bases and V by 6 bases; bases with no gene match: 9. The CDR3 consists of 16 residues. This CDR3 reads CASGYHIAGGYNEQFF. The CDR3 DNA sequence: TGTGCTAGTGGCTACCACATAGCGGGAGGTTACAATGAGCAGTTCTTC.

This sequence joins TRBV6-5 and TRBJ1-2; D is unclear. The length of the CDR3 is 14 residues. CDR1 and CDR2 from the germline V gene are MNHEY and SVGAGI. Trimming left V 1 base short and J 0 bases short, with 6 bases between. The CDR3 here is CASSYYPSNYGYTF. In DNA form, the CDR3 reads TGTGCCAGCAGTTACTATCCCTCTAACTATGGCTACACCTTC.

The chain uses TRBV11-2 and TRBJ2-1, with 8 bases aligning to TRBD2. Trimming at V came to 7 bases and at J to 4 bases, leaving 9 bases not matched to a gene. The length of the CDR3 is 15 residues. Germline assignment: CDR1 SGHAT and CDR2 FQNNGV. The CDR3 bases are TGTGCCAGCACCCCTTCAGCGGGAGTGTACAATGAGCAGTTCTTC. Protein product: CASTPSAGVYNEQFF.

This rearrangement joins TRBV7-2 to TRBJ2-1; D is uncertain. The CDR3 covers 16 residues. V gave up 1 base and J gave up 0 bases, with 10 bases separating them. Germline V gene data show CDR1 as SGHTA and CDR2 as FQGNSA. In DNA form, the CDR3 reads TGTGCCAGCAGCTTAGATCAGAGGAGCTCCTACAATGAGCAGTTCTTC. Translation gives CASSLDQRSSYNEQFF.

The chain is built from TRBV21-1 and TRBJ2-2; TRBD2 reflects the table's D call only, with no check against the DNA. TRBV21-1 is annotated as a pseudogene. This CDR3 has 21 amino acids. In DNA, the CDR3 is TGTGCCAGCAGCAAAGCTTGGCAGGAACACGGGAGCGTAACGAACACCGGGGAGCTGTTTTTT. This gives the protein CASSKAWQEHGSVTNTGELFF.

V gene TRBV18 combines with J gene TRBJ2-5; a possible D gene is TRBD1 (5 bases). CDR1 is KGHSH, CDR2 LQKENI, per germline. V lost 3 bases and J lost 5, with 10 bases in between. CDR3 length: 13 residues. CDR3 nucleotides: TGTGCCAGCTCACCCGAGCAGGGCGAGACCCAGTACTTC. Its protein is CASSPEQGETQYF. The variable domain in full, completed from reference TRBV18 and TRBJ2-5, reads NAGVMQNPRHLVRRRGQEARLRCSPMKGHSHVYWYRQLPEEGLKFMVYLQKENIIDESGMPKERFSAEFPKEGPSILRIQQVVRGDSAAYFCASSPEQGETQYFGPGTRLLVL.

CDR3 coding DNA: TGCGCCAGCAGTCAACCCGCGCACCTTTGGGACAGGACGGCAGCGGCAGATACGCAGTATTTT. This translates into CASSQPAHLWDRTAAADTQYF. The gene calls are TRBV23-1 and TRBJ2-3; the match to TRBD1 covers 8 bases. TRBV23-1 is an ORF, and what it does is uncertain. After removal of 2 bases from V and 4 bases from J, the junction contained 23 bases not matched to a gene. The CDR3 sequence is 21 residues long.

For this clone: Sequence at one end of the junction differs from germline and may be a read error. The J gene is TRBJ2-2, the V gene TRBV6-1; 12 nucleotides align to TRBD2. This CDR3 is 19 amino acids long. Germline assignment: CDR1 MNHNS and CDR2 SASEGT. CDR3 sequence reads: CASSQAPGLAGGGTGELFF. The CDR3 DNA reads TGTGCCAGCAGTCAAGCCCCGGGACTAGCGGGCGGAGGCACCGGGGAGCTGTTTTTT.

The V call is TRBV27, the J call TRBJ2-2, with D tentatively TRBD2 (5 bases). The germline V gene has CDR1 MNHEY and CDR2 SMNVEV (reference sequence). This CDR3 comprises 17 residues. V lost 0 bases, J lost 8 bases, and 19 bases lay in between. The DNA for the CDR3 is TGTGCCAGCAGTTTATCGCGAGCGGCGAGATTACCTGGGGAGCTGTTTTTT. The encoded protein is CASSLSRAARLPGELFF.